What follows describes a single T cell receptor beta chain. As handled by the study authors: By means of reference gene primer amplification, nucleated cell counts were estimated. Profiled with immunoSEQ multiplex PCR; TCRdb holds only in-frame clones, not every one. V and J calls and clone size are as listed in that table; D and trimming were resolved from the DNA. Of more than 300,000 clones in the sample, over 80% were seen once. The data are from a study of blood T cell repertoires in COVID-19. Study-level information: Sources were T cells, B-cell-depleted T cells, or PBMCs; the material itself was cDNA or gDNA.

Germline assignment: CDR1 MNHEY and CDR2 SVGAGI. The V end lost 11 bases, the J end lost 6 bases, and 19 bases lay between the germline ends. The CDR3 contains 14 residues. The chain is built from TRBV6-5 and TRBJ2-2, with D perhaps TRBD1 (5 bases). The sample comprised PBMCs or T cells enriched from blood (not recorded which). The source of this sequence is a woman between 45 and 60 years old who had recovered from COVID-19. CDR3 sequence: CAGRQSPNAGELFF. In DNA, the CDR3 is TGTGCCGGTAGACAGTCCCCTAATGCCGGGGAGCTGTTTTTT.